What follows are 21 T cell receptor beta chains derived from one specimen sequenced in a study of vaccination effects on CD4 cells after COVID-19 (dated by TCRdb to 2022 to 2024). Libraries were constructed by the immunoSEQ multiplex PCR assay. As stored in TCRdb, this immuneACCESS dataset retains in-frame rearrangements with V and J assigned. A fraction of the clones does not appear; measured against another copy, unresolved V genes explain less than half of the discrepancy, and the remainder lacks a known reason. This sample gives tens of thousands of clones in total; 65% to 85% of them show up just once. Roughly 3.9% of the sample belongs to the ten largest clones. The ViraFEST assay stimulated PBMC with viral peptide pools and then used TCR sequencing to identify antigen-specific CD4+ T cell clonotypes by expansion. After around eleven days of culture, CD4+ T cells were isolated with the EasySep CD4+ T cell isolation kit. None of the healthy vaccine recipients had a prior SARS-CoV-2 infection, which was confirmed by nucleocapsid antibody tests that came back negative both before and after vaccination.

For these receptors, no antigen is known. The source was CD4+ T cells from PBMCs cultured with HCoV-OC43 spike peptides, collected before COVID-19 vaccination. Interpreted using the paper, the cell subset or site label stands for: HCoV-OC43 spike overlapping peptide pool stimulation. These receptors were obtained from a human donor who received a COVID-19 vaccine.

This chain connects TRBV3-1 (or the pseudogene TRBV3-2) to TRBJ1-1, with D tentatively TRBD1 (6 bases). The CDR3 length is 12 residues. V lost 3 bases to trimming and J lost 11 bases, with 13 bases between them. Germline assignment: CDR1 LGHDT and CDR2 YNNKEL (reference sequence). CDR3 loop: CASSQEGRGAFF. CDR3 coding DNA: TGTGCCAGCAGCCAGGAGGGAAGGGGGGCTTTCTTT.

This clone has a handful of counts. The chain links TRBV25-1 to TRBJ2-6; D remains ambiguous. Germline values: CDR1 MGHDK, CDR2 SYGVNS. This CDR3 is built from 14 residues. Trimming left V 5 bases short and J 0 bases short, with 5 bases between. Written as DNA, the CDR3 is TGTGCCAGCAGTCCGCCCTCTGGGGCCAACGTCCTGACTTTC. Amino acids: CASSPPSGANVLTF. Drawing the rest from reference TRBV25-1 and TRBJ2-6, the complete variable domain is EADIYQTPRYLVIGTGKKITLECSQTMGHDKMYWYQQDPGMELHLIHYSYGVNSTEKGDLSSESTVSRIRTEHFPLTLESARPSHTSQYLCASSPPSGANVLTFGAGSRLTVL.

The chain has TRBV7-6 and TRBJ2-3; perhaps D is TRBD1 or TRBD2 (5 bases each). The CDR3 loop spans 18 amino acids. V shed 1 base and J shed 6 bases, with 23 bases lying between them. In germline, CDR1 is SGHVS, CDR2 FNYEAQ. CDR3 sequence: CASSLVPAREFQGDTQYF. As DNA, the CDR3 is TGTGCCAGCAGCTTAGTGCCGGCCAGGGAGTTTCAAGGGGATACGCAGTATTTT.

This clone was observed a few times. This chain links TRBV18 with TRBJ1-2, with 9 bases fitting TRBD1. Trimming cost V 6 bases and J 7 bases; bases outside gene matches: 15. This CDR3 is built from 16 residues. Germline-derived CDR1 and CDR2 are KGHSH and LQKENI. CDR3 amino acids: CASSPSAGTGFGGYTF. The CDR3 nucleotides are TGTGCCAGCTCGCCTAGCGCCGGGACAGGGTTCGGTGGCTACACCTTC.

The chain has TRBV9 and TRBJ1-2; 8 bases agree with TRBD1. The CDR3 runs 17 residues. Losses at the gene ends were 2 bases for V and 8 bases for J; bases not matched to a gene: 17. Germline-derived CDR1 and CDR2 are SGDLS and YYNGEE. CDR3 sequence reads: CASSVRGSTGQGNGYTF. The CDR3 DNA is TGTGCCAGCAGCGTTAGGGGGTCTACAGGACAGGGCAACGGCTACACCTTC.

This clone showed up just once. The CDR3 spells CASAKGTQGLYGYTF. For the CDR3, the DNA is TGTGCCAGCGCCAAAGGGACACAGGGCCTTTATGGCTACACCTTC. The chain uses TRBV6-6 and TRBJ1-2; tentatively, D is TRBD1 (6 bases). Germline values: CDR1 MNHNY, CDR2 SVGAGI (reference sequence). This CDR3 region has 15 residues. Between the trimmed V and J ends, which lost 8 bases and 5 bases, there was a span of 21 bases.

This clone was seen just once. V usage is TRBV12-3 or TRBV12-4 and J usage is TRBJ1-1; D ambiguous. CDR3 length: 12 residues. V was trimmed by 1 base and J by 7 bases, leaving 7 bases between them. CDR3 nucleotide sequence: TGTGCCAGCAGTTTAGACAGCAGTGAAGCTTTCTTT. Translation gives CASSLDSSEAFF.

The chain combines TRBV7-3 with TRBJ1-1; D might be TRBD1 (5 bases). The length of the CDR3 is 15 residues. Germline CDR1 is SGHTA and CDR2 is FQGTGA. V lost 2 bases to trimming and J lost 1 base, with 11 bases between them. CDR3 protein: CASSLYGGKNTEAFF. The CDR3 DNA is TGTGCCAGCAGCTTATACGGGGGGAAGAACACTGAAGCTTTCTTT.

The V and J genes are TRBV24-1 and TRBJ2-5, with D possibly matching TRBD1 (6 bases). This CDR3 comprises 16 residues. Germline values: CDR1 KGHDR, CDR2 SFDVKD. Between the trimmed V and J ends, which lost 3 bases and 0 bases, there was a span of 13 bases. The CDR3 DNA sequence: TGTGCCACCAGTGATCCCGGGACATCGTACCAAGAGACCCAGTACTTC. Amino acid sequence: CATSDPGTSYQETQYF.

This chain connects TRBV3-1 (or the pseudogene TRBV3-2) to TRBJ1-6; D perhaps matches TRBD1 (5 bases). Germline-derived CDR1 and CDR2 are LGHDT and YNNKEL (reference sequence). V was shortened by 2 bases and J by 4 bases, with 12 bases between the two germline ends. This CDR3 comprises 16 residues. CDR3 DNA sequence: TGTGCCAGCAGCCAACGCTCAGGGCGTTATAATTCACCCCTCCACTTT. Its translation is CASSQRSGRYNSPLHF.

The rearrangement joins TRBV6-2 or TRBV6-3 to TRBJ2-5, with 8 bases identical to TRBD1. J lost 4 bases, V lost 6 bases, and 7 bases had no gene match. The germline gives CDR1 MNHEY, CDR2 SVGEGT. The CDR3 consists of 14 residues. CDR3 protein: CASRPQGARETQYF. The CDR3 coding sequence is TGTGCCAGCAGACCTCAGGGGGCTAGAGAGACCCAGTACTTC.

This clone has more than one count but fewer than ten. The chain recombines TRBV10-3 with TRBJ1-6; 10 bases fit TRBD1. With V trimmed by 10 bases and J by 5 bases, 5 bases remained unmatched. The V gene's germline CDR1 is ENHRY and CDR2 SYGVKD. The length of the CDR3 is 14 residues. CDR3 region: CATDGTGDNSPLHF. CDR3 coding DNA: TGTGCCACCGACGGGACAGGGGATAATTCACCCCTCCACTTT.

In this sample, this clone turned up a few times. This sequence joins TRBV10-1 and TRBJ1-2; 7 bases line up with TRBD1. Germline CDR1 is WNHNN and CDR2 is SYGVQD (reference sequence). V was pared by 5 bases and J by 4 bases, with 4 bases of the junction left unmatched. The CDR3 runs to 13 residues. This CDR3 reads CASSRDSIYGYTF. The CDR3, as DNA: TGCGCCAGCAGTCGGGACAGCATCTATGGCTACACCTTC.

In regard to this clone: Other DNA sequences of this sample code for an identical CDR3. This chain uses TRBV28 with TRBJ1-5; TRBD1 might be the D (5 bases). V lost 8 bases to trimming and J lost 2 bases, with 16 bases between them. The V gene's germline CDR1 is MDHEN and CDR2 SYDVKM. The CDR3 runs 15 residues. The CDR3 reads CASRPGGRGNQPQHF. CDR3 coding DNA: TGTGCCAGCCGACCCGGGGGTAGGGGCAATCAGCCCCAGCATTTT.

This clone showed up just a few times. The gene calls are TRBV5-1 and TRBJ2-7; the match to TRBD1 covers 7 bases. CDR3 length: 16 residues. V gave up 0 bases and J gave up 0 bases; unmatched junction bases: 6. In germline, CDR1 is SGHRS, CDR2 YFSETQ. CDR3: CASSLGGTESSYEQYV. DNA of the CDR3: TGCGCCAGCAGCTTGGGAGGGACAGAGAGCTCCTACGAGCAGTACGTC.

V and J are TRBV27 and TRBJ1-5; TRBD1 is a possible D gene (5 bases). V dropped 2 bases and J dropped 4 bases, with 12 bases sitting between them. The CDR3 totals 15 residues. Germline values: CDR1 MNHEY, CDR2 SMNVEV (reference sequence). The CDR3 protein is CASSLDRLGNQPQHF. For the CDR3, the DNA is TGTGCCAGCAGTTTAGACAGATTAGGAAATCAGCCCCAGCATTTT.

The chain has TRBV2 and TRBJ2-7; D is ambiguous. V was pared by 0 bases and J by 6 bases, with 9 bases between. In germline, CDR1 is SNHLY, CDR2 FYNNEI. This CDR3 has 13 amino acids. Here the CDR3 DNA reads TGTGCCAGCAGTGAAGCTTCCCGCGGCGAGCAGTACGTC. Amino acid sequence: CASSEASRGEQYV.

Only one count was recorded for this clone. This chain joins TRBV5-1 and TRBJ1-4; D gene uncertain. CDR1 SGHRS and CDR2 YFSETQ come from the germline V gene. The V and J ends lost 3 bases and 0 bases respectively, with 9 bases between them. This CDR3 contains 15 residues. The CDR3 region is CASSSTGTTNEKLFF. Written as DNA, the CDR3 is TGCGCCAGCAGCTCTACGGGGACAACTAATGAAAAACTGTTTTTT.

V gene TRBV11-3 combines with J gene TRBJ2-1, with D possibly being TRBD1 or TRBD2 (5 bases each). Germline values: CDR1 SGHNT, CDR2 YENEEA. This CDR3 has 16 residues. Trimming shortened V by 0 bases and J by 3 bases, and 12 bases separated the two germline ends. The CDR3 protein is CASSLEGPTFYNEQFF. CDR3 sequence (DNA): TGTGCCAGCAGCTTAGAGGGACCGACTTTCTACAATGAGCAGTTCTTC.

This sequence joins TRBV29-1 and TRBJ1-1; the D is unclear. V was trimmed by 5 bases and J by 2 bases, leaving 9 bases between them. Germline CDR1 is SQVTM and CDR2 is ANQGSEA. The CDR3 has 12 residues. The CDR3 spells CSVLAVNTEAFF. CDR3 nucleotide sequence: TGCAGCGTTCTGGCAGTTAACACTGAAGCTTTCTTT. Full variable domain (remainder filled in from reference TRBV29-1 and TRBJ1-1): SAVISQKPSRDICQRGTSLTIQCQVDSQVTMMFWYRQQPGQSLTLIATANQGSEATYESGFVIDKFPISRPNLTFSTLTVSNMSPEDSSIYLCSVLAVNTEAFFGQGTRLTVV.

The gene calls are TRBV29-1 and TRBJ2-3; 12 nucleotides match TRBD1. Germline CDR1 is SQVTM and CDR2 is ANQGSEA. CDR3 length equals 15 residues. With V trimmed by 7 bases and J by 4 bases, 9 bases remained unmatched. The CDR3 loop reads CSADPGTGGADTQYF. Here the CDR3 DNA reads TGCAGCGCTGACCCCGGGACAGGGGGCGCAGATACGCAGTATTTT.